One and the same sample provided the 10 T cell receptor beta chains below, sequenced in a study of cytomegalovirus exposure and HLA in healthy donors. Data came from immunoSEQ multiplex PCR; TCRdb stores just in-frame clones and leaves some out. The table has roughly 65,000 clones, around 95% seen once; the top ten hold roughly 4.4%. The sequencing sample was made of PBMCs. These receptors were collected from a man in his late teens or twenties in good health and CMV-seropositive.

This chain's CDR3 is CAISDGAETQYF. CDR3 nucleotides: TGTGCCATCAGTGATGGGGCTGAGACCCAGTACTTC. This sequence joins TRBV10-3 and TRBJ2-5; a possible D gene is TRBD1 (5 bases). V was shortened by 3 bases and J by 5 bases, with 7 bases between the two germline ends. Germline V lookup: CDR1 ENHRY, CDR2 SYGVKD. The CDR3 consists of 12 residues.

In nucleotides, the CDR3 is TGTGCCAGCAGCCAGCTGGGAGACAGGCGACTGATGGATTCACCCCTCCACTTT. Translated, it gives CASSQLGDRRLMDSPLHF. The gene calls are TRBV28 and TRBJ1-6; D perhaps matches TRBD1 (6 bases). The CDR3 contains 18 residues. CDR1 and CDR2 from the germline V gene are MDHEN and SYDVKM. Trimming stripped 6 bases from V and 8 bases from J, with 26 bases between.

The rearrangement uses TRBV10-1 and TRBJ2-7, with 7 bases identical to TRBD1. V lost 6 bases, J lost 5 bases, and 13 bases stayed unmatched. CDR1 WNHNN and CDR2 SYGVQD come from the germline V gene (reference sequence). The CDR3 contains 15 residues. The CDR3, as DNA: TGCGCCAGCAGGGGACAGTATTACGTCCGGGACGAGCAGTACTTC. Translating it yields CASRGQYYVRDEQYF.

The chain employs TRBV6-4 and TRBJ2-7; perhaps TRBD2 as D (6 bases). The CDR3 has 16 residues. Trimming pared 8 bases from V and 2 bases from J, leaving 22 bases between. The V gene's germline CDR1 is MRHNA and CDR2 SNTAGT. In DNA form, the CDR3 reads TGTGCCAGCTTGGCCAGACCTCCCGGGGGAACCTACGAGCAGTACTTC. Its protein product is CASLARPPGGTYEQYF.

The rearrangement links TRBV7-2 to TRBJ2-1, with 8 bases aligning to TRBD2. Germline-derived CDR1 and CDR2 are SGHTA and FQGNSA. V was clipped by 1 base and J by 9 bases; unmatched bases: 11. CDR3 length: 16 residues. The CDR3 protein is CASSLGRGAGASEQFF. In DNA, the CDR3 is TGTGCCAGCAGCTTAGGGCGGGGAGCGGGAGCTTCTGAGCAGTTCTTC. The whole variable domain, remainder taken from reference TRBV7-2 and TRBJ2-1, is GAGVSQSPSNKVTEKGKDVELRCDPISGHTALYWYRQSLGQGLEFLIYFQGNSAPDKSGLPSDRFSAERTGGSVSTLTIQRTQQEDSAVYLCASSLGRGAGASEQFFGPGTRLTVL.

The chain carries TRBV10-1 and TRBJ1-1, with TRBD1 matching 7 bases. In germline, CDR1 is WNHNN, CDR2 SYGVQD (reference sequence). The CDR3 has 14 residues. V was clipped by 6 bases and J by 1 base; unmatched bases: 5. This chain's CDR3 is CASSLGQENTEAFF. The CDR3 DNA reads TGCGCCAGCAGCCTAGGACAGGAGAACACTGAAGCTTTCTTT.

This clone was recorded only once. The chain recombines TRBV6-1 with TRBJ1-5, with 11 nucleotides matching TRBD1. CDR3 length: 14 residues. Looked up from germline, CDR1 is MNHNS and CDR2 is SASEGT. V dropped 7 bases and J dropped 7; count of bases not matched to a gene: 6. CDR3 protein: CASTGQGAGQPQHF. The CDR3 bases are TGTGCCAGCACCGGACAGGGGGCTGGGCAGCCCCAGCATTTT.

This clone came up a few times. The V call is TRBV10-2, the J call TRBJ2-7, with 10 bases matching TRBD1. Per germline, CDR1 WSHSY and CDR2 SAAADI. The CDR3 runs to 16 residues. V shed 0 bases and J 4 bases; nucleotides not matched to a gene: 6. CDR3 amino acids: CASSESQGQGNYEQYF. Here the CDR3 DNA reads TGCGCCAGCAGTGAGTCGCAGGGACAGGGGAATTACGAGCAGTACTTC.

This clone appeared a single time. The chain couples TRBV5-1 to TRBJ1-4, with TRBD1 identical over 7 bases. The CDR3 runs to 13 residues. V shed 4 bases and J 8 bases; nucleotides not matched to a gene: 5. Germline assignment: CDR1 SGHRS and CDR2 YFSETQ. The CDR3 here is CASSTGVGEKLFF. In DNA form, the CDR3 reads TGCGCCAGCAGCACAGGGGTGGGGGAAAAACTGTTTTTT.

The rearrangement links TRBV28 to TRBJ2-1, with 7 bases fitting TRBD2. Trimming cost V 4 bases and J 4 bases; bases outside gene matches: 4. Germline V gene lookup returns CDR1 MDHEN and CDR2 SYDVKM. The CDR3 runs 14 residues. CDR3 bases: TGTGCCAGCAGTTGGTCTAGCGGATACAATGAGCAGTTCTTC. This codes for CASSWSSGYNEQFF.